Described below is a single T cell receptor (beta chain) sequence and its context. Its cognate antigen is unknown. This specimen belongs to a study of OX40 agonist ivuxolimab in advanced cancers. Study information: Ivuxolimab, an agonistic anti-OX40 (CD134) antibody, was given to patients. There were three patients with partial responses, one having hepatocellular carcinoma and two cutaneous melanoma. Patients received intravenous ivuxolimab every 2 weeks at 0.01 to 10 mg/kg.

Assay: immunoSEQ multiplex PCR; the TCRdb copy retains only in-frame clones and omits some. The table includes 65,000 to 80,000 clones, about 80% detected once. CDR3 length: 16 amino acids. The V and J ends lost 5 bases and 2 bases, in that order; junction bases with no gene match: 10. The germline gives CDR1 MDHEN, CDR2 SYDVKM. General study findings and limits: On average, a greater number of expanded clones characterised CD8+ T cells relative to CD4+.

The genes are TRBV28 and TRBJ2-7, with 9 bases that match TRBD1. This clonotype originated in an adult with an advanced solid tumor such as melanoma, head and neck, liver or kidney cancer. Sample: CD4+ or CD8+ T cells sorted from blood, taken in a trial of the OX40 agonist ivuxolimab. CDR3 region: CASSVQGQGIPYEQYF. In DNA, the CDR3 is TGTGCCAGCAGTGTCCAGGGACAGGGAATCCCCTACGAGCAGTACTTC.